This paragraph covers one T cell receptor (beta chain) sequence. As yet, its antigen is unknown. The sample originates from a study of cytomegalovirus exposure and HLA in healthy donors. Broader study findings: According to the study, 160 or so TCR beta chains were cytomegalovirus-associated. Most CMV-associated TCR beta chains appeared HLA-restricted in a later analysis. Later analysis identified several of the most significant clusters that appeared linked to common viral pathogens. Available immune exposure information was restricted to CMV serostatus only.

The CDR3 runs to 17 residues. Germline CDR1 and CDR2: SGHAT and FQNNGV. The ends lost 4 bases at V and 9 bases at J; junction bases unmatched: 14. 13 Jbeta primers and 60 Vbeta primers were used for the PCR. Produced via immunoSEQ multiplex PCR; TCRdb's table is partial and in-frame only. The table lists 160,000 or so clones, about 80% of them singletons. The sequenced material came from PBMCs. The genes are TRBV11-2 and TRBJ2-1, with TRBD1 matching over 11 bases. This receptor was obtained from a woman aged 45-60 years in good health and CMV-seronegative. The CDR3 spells CASSYGNLPDRGREQFF. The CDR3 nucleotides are TGTGCCAGCAGCTACGGGAACTTACCGGACAGGGGGCGTGAGCAGTTCTTC.